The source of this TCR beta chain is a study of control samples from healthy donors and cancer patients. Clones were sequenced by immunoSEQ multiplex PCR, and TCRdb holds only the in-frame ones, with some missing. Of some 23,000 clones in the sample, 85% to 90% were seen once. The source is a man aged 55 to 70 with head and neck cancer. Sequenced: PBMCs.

The CDR3: CASSLGTAAGNEKLFF. DNA for the CDR3: TGTGCCAGCAGCTTAGGTACAGCTGCGGGTAATGAAAAACTGTTTTTT. V is TRBV7-8 and J is TRBJ1-4; D is unresolved. V was clipped by 1 base and J by 4 bases, with 13 bases between them. The CDR3 is made up of 16 amino acids. Germline loops: CDR1 SGHVS, CDR2 FQNEAQ.